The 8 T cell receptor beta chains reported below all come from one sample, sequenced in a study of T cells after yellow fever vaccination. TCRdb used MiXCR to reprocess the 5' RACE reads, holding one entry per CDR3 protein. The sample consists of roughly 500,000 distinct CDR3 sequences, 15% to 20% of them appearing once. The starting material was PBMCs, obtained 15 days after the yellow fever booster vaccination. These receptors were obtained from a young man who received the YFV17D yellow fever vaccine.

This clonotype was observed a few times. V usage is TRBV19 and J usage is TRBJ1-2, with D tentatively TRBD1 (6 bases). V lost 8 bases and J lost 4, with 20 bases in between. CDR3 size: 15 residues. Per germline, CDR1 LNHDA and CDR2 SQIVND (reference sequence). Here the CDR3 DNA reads TGTGCCAGTGGACCCCCGGGGGCTTTCTCCTATGGCTACACCTTC. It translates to CASGPPGAFSYGYTF.

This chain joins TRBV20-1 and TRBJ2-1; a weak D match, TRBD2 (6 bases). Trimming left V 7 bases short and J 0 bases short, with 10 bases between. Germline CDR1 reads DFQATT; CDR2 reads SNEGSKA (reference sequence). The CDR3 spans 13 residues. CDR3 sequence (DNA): TGCAGTGGGGGGGAGAGCTCCTACAATGAGCAGTTCTTC. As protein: CSGGESSYNEQFF.

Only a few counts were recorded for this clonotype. As DNA, the CDR3 is TGCGCCAGCAGCTTGGAAGTGGCAGCCTACAATGAGCAGTTCTTC. Amino acids: CASSLEVAAYNEQFF. The J gene is TRBJ2-1, the V gene TRBV5-1; D call uncertain. The V end was cut by 0 bases, the J end by 2 bases, with 9 bases between. Germline CDR1 is SGHRS and CDR2 is YFSETQ. There are 15 residues in the CDR3.

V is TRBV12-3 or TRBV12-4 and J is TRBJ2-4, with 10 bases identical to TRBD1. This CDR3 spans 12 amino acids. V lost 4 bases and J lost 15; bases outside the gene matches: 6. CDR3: CASSSDRGRWYF. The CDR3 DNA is TGTGCCAGCAGTTCGGACAGGGGGAGATGGTACTTC.

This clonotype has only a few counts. CDR3 bases: TGTGCCAGCAGCCGCAGGGGGTCTGGAAACACCATATATTTT. The encoded protein is CASSRRGSGNTIYF. V is TRBV28 and J is TRBJ1-3; 7 bases are shared with TRBD1. J was trimmed by 1 base and V by 6 bases; bases with no gene match: 3. There are 14 residues in the CDR3. Germline CDR1 MDHEN, CDR2 SYDVKM.

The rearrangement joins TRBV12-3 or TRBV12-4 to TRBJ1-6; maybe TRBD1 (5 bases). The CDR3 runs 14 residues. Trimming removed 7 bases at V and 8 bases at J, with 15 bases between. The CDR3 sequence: CASTLGGSHSPLHF. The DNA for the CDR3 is TGTGCCAGCACCCTGGGGGGAAGCCATTCACCCCTCCACTTT.

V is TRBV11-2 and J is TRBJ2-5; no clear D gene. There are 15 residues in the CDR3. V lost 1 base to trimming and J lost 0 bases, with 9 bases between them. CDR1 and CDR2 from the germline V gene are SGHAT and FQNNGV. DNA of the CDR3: TGTGCCAGCAGCTTAGTAACATTTTACCAAGAGACCCAGTACTTC. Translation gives CASSLVTFYQETQYF.

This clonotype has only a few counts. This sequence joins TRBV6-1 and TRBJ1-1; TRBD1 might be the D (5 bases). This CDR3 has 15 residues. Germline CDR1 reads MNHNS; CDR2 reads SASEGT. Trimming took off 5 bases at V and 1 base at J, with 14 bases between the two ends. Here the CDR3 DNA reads TGTGCCAGCAGTAAGGCGGGGGGTGGGAACACTGAAGCTTTCTTT. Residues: CASSKAGGGNTEAFF.